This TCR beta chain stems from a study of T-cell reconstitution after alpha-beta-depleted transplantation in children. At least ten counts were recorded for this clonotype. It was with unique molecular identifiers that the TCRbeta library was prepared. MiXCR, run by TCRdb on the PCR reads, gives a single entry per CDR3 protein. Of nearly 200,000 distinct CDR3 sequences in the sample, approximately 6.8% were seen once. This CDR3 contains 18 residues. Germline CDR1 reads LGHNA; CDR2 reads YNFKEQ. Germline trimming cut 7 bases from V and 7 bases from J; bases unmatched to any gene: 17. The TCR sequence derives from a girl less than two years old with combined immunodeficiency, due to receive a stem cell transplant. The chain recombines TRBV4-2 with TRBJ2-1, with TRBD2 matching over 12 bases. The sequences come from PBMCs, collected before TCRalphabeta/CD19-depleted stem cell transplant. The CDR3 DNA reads TGTGCCAGCACCCCACGGATACATGAGACTAGCGGGGGTAATGAGCAGTTCTTC. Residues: CASTPRIHETSGGNEQFF.